This T cell receptor beta chain was documented in a study of CD8 T cells in ankylosing spondylitis. Whole-study results and caveats: Disease-linked clones reportedly showed significant enrichment in matched ankylosing spondylitis synovial fluid. Blood from ankylosing spondylitis patients appeared to carry a characteristic roughly 8-variant TCR beta motif.

Each TCR beta library was made by quantitative 5'-RACE that incorporated molecular barcodes. TCRdb used MiXCR to reprocess the 5' RACE reads, holding one entry per CDR3 protein. The profile shows 750,000 to 850,000 distinct CDR3 sequences, about 10% of them singletons. V was clipped by 3 bases and J by 3 bases, with 6 bases between them. The CDR3 contains 13 residues. The germline V gene has CDR1 KGHSH and CDR2 LQKENI. This clonotype was recorded many times. The antigen remains unidentified. The J gene is TRBJ2-1, the V gene TRBV18; D not certain. This TCR was recovered from a male donor with ankylosing spondylitis. The material sequenced was blood, either unsorted or a sorted T cell fraction (not recorded which). CDR3 region: CASSPSHYNEQFF. The CDR3 nucleotides read TGTGCCAGCTCACCGAGCCACTACAATGAGCAGTTCTTC.